A selection of T cell receptor beta chains follows, all from one sample in a study of shared clonotypes between healthy human individuals. Only in-frame clones appear in the TCRdb table, and some are missing; sequencing was by immunoSEQ multiplex PCR. Seen here are hundreds of thousands of clones, about 95% observed once, and the top ten hold 0.11%. The sample consisted of naive CD8+ T cells sorted from blood. Receptors were obtained from a woman under 40 in good health. Each CDR3 is given with its conserved first and last residue. The D gene is left open where the match is weak. Rows may omit the clone size; those that give it use once, few, many or a size class.

CDR3 DNA	CDR3 protein	J gene	V gene	D gene	clone size
TGCAGCATCCGGGGCAACACCGGGGAGCTGTTTTTT	CSIRGNTGELFF	TRBJ2-2	TRBV29-1	NA	NA
TGCGCCAGCAGCTCCGACGAGGCTGAAGCTTTCTTT	CASSSDEAEAFF	TRBJ1-1	TRBV5-1	NA	few
TGTGCCAGCAGTGGTGAACTGTTGGCAGGGGGTGTCGCAGATACGCAGTATTTT	CASSGELLAGGVADTQYF	TRBJ2-3	TRBV2	TRBD1	NA
TGTGCCAGCAGCTTGGAAGGGGGCAATGAGCAGTTCTTC	CASSLEGGNEQFF	TRBJ2-1	TRBV5-6	NA	NA
TGTGCCAGCAGTGTGGGACACCCAGGGGGGATCTACGAGCAGTACTTC	CASSVGHPGGIYEQYF	TRBJ2-7	TRBV2	NA	NA
TGTGCCAGCAGCTTGGTTTGGTCAGCGGGCGAGCAGTACTTC	CASSLVWSAGEQYF	TRBJ2-7	TRBV5-6	NA	NA
TGTGCCAGCAGTTACTCGAGAGGATCCAGCGAGTACTTC	CASSYSRGSSEYF	TRBJ2-7	TRBV6-5	NA	NA
TGTGCCAGCAGCTTAGTAAGAGCGTTCACAAACAATGAGCAGTTCTTC	CASSLVRAFTNNEQFF	TRBJ2-1	TRBV7-8	NA	NA
TGTGCCAGCAGCTCCCCCACAGATACGCAGTATTTT	CASSSPTDTQYF	TRBJ2-3	TRBV6-5	NA	once
TGTGCCAGCAGCTTAGGGGGCCCCGAGCAGTACTTC	CASSLGGPEQYF	TRBJ2-7	TRBV11-2	NA	NA
TGTGCCAGCAGTGTTCGCGACGGGAACTACGAGCAGTACTTC	CASSVRDGNYEQYF	TRBJ2-7	TRBV6-1	NA	NA
TGTGCCAGCACCCAGGGGAGGACTGGAAACACCATATATTTT	CASTQGRTGNTIYF	TRBJ1-3	TRBV6-1	NA	NA
TGTGCCAGCTCACCTGGTCACGGGGGGCTCAATGAGCAGTTCTTC	CASSPGHGGLNEQFF	TRBJ2-1	TRBV18	NA	NA
TGTGCCAGCAGTTTTTTCAGTTCAAATCAGCCCCAGCATTTT	CASSFFSSNQPQHF	TRBJ1-5	TRBV28	NA	NA
TGTGCCAGCAGCTCGACAGGGAGCAATCAGCCCCAGCATTTT	CASSSTGSNQPQHF	TRBJ1-5	TRBV27	TRBD1	NA
TGTGCCAGTAGTTTTGGGACAGATAATTCACCCCTCCACTTT	CASSFGTDNSPLHF	TRBJ1-6	TRBV19	TRBD1	NA
TGTGCCAGCAGCCGCGAATGGATTAGCTCTGGAAACACCATATATTTT	CASSREWISSGNTIYF	TRBJ1-3	TRBV28	NA	NA
TGTGCCAGCAGCCGAACCCCGGGGGCAGTCCTTGACGGCTACACCTTC	CASSRTPGAVLDGYTF	TRBJ1-2	TRBV11-2	NA	NA
TGCAGTGCCCTACAGACCTACGAGCAGTACTTC	CSALQTYEQYF	TRBJ2-7	TRBV20-1	NA	NA
TGTGCCAGCAGCCCCTCCCGGGGGGACACTGAAGCTTTCTTT	CASSPSRGDTEAFF	TRBJ1-1	TRBV11-2	NA	NA
TGTGCCAGCAGCCCGCCTCAAACAGGGGTGACTAATGAAAAACTGTTTTTT	CASSPPQTGVTNEKLFF	TRBJ1-4	TRBV7-9	TRBD1	NA
TGTGCCAGCAGGACTAGCGGTCTCGAGCAGTACTTC	CASRTSGLEQYF	TRBJ2-7	TRBV27	TRBD2	NA
TGTGCCAGCAGCTTAGGAGGTTACACCGGGGAGCTGTTTTTT	CASSLGGYTGELFF	TRBJ2-2	TRBV11-2	NA	few
TGTGCCAGCATTCTGGCGGGGGCACAAGAGACCCAGTACTTC	CASILAGAQETQYF	TRBJ2-5	TRBV28	NA	NA
TGTGCCTGGATCCAGGGGTTCGGGAGTGAAAAACTGTTTTTT	CAWIQGFGSEKLFF	TRBJ1-4	TRBV30	NA	NA
TGTGCCAGCCGTCCGGGCGGGAGGGCACTATGGTGTGAGCAGTTCTTC	CASRPGGRALWCEQFF	TRBJ2-1	TRBV6-4	TRBD2	NA
TGTGCCAGTGTAAATTACCAAGAGACCCAGTACTTC	CASVNYQETQYF	TRBJ2-5	TRBV19	NA	once
TGTGCCAGCAGTTACGCTGTGACCCCGACCGGGGAGCTGTTTTTT	CASSYAVTPTGELFF	TRBJ2-2	TRBV6-6	NA	NA
TGCAGCGTTCAGGAGGGGGCAAGGGTCTATGGCTACACCTTC	CSVQEGARVYGYTF	TRBJ1-2	TRBV29-1	TRBD1	NA
TGCGCCAGCAGCCAAACCACAGCGGTTGTCTACGAGCAGTACTTC	CASSQTTAVVYEQYF	TRBJ2-7	TRBV4-1	NA	NA
TGTGCCAGCAGTTTATTGTTAGCGGGAGGGCCCTCCTACGAGCAGTACTTC	CASSLLLAGGPSYEQYF	TRBJ2-7	TRBV27	TRBD2	NA
TGTGCCAGCAGCGCCCTAGCGGGAGGTGAGCAGTACTTC	CASSALAGGEQYF	TRBJ2-7	TRBV9	TRBD2	NA
TGTGCCAGCACTAGTCTTTTCTACGAGCAGTACTTC	CASTSLFYEQYF	TRBJ2-7	TRBV28	NA	NA
TGCGCCAGCAGCCAAGGGGATGGTCAATCTGGTCAGCCCCAGCATTTT	CASSQGDGQSGQPQHF	TRBJ1-5	TRBV4-1	NA	NA
TGCGCCAGCAGCCAAGATGCCGAAGAGACCCAGTACTTC	CASSQDAEETQYF	TRBJ2-5	TRBV4-1	NA	NA